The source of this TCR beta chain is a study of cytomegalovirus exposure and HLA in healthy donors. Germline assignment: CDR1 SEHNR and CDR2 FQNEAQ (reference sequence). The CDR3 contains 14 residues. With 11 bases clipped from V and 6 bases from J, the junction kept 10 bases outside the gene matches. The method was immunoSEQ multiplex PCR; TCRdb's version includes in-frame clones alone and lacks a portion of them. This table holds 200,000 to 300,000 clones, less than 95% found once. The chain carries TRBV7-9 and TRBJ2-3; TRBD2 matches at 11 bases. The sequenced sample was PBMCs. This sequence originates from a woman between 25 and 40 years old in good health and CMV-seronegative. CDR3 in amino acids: CAVPLTSGTDTQYF. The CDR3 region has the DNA TGTGCCGTTCCCCTGACTAGCGGGACGGATACGCAGTATTTT.